The text below deals with one TCR beta chain. No antigen is known for it. The data stem from a study of T cells in localized non-small cell lung cancer. The method was immunoSEQ multiplex PCR; TCRdb's version includes in-frame clones alone and lacks a portion of them. The data hold over 70,000 clones, with approximately 91% observed a single time. CDR3 length: 14 residues. CDR1 and CDR2 from the germline V gene are MNHNS and SASEGT. V lost 6 bases, J lost 5 bases, and 16 bases lay in between. Study outcomes and limitations: Across samples, adjacent lung featured a median around 57 of the top 100 tumor clones. Higher adjacent-lung clonality was associated with shorter survival. Of the tissues analyzed, uninvolved adjacent lung showed maximal T cell clonality, greater than tumor. Tumor samples were not multi-region, leaving intratumor heterogeneity unexcluded.

The material was PBMCs, obtained before any cancer treatment. The clonotype was recovered from a woman between 35 and 75 years old with stage II squamous cell lung carcinoma. The chain links TRBV6-1 to TRBJ1-1; the D gene is possibly TRBD1 (5 bases). The CDR3 reads CASSKLGVGTEAFF. CDR3 sequence (DNA): TGTGCCAGCAGCAAGCTGGGGGTGGGAACTGAAGCTTTCTTT.